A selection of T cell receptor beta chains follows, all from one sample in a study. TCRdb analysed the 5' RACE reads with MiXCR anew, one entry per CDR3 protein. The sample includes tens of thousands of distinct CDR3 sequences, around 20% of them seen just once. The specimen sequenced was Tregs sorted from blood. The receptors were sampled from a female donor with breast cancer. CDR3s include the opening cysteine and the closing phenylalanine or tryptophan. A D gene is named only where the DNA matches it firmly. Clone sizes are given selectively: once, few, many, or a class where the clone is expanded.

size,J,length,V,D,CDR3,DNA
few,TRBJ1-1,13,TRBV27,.,CASSLWGFTEAFF,TGTGCCAGCAGTTTATGGGGGTTCACTGAAGCTTTCTTT
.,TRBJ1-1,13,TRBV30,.,CAWSSQGNTEAFF,TGTGCCTGGAGTTCTCAGGGGAACACTGAAGCTTTCTTT
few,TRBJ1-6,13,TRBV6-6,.,CASSPTGISPLHF,TGTGCCAGCAGCCCGACGGGGATTTCACCCCTCCACTTT
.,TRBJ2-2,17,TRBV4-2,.,CAGSPPGGGSRPGELFF,TGTGCCGGCAGCCCCCCGGGCGGGGGCTCCCGGCCCGGGGAGCTGTTTTTT
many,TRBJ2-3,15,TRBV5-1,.,CASSLWGHNTDTQYF,TGCGCCAGCAGCTTGTGGGGACATAACACAGATACGCAGTATTTT
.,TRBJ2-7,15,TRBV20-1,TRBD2,CSARERLASSYEQYF,TGCAGTGCTAGAGAAAGACTAGCTAGCTCCTACGAGCAGTACTTC
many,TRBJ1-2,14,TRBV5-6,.,CASSRGAMAYGYTF,TGTGCCAGCAGCCGAGGGGCCATGGCCTATGGCTACACCTTC
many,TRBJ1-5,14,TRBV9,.,CASSSGRSNQPQHF,TGTGCCAGCAGCTCCGGTCGTAGCAATCAGCCCCAGCATTTT
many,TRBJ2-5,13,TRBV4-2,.,CASSPHGGETQYF,TGTGCCAGCAGCCCACACGGAGGGGAGACCCAGTACTTC
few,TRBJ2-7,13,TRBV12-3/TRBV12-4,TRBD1,CARPGQGSYEQYF,TGTGCCAGGCCGGGACAGGGTTCCTACGAGCAGTACTTC
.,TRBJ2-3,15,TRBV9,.,CASSFGTTPSDTQYF,TGTGCCAGCAGCTTCGGGACCACACCCTCAGATACGCAGTATTTT
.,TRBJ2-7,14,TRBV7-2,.,CASSTNRETYEQYF,TGTGCCAGCAGTACCAATAGAGAGACCTACGAGCAGTACTTC
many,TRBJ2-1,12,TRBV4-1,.,CASSRGSGEQFF,TGCGCCAGCAGCCGTGGATCCGGTGAGCAGTTCTTC
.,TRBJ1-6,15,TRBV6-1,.,CASSDRALGLLPLHF,TGTGCCAGCAGCGATCGGGCCCTGGGACTTCTACCCCTCCACTTT
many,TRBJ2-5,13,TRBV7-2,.,CASSRGYWETQYF,TGTGCCAGCAGCCGGGGATACTGGGAGACCCAGTACTTC
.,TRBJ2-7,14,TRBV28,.,CASSSPWGPYEQYF,TGTGCCAGCAGTTCCCCGTGGGGCCCCTACGAGCAGTACTTC
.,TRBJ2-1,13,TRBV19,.,CASSKSGYNEQFF,TGTGCCAGTAGCAAGAGCGGTTACAATGAGCAGTTCTTC
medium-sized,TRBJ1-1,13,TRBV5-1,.,CASSITTNTEAFF,TGCGCCAGCAGCATCACAACGAACACTGAAGCTTTCTTT
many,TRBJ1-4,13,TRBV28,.,CASSLEGNEKLFF,TGTGCCAGCAGTTTAGAGGGAAATGAAAAACTGTTTTTT
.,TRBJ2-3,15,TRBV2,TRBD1,CASSSGQGARDTQYF,TGTGCCAGCAGTTCGGGACAGGGGGCTAGAGATACGCAGTATTTT
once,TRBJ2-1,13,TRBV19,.,CASSIGLSNEQFF,TGTGCCAGTAGTATAGGTCTCTCAAATGAGCAGTTCTTC
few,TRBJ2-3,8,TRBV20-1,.,CRIAPQYF,TGCAGGATAGCCCCGCAGTATTTT
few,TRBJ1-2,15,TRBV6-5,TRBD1,CASSPSQGANYGYTF,TGTGCCAGCAGCCCGTCGCAGGGGGCGAACTATGGCTACACCTTC
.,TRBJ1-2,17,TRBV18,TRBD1,CASSPLDRGEANYGYTF,TGTGCCAGCTCACCATTGGACAGGGGCGAAGCTAACTATGGCTACACCTTC
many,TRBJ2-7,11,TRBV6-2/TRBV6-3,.,CASSPSYEQYF,TGTGCCAGCAGTCCTTCCTACGAGCAGTACTTC
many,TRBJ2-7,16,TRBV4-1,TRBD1,CASSQGSQGALYEQYF,TGCGCCAGCAGCCAAGGCTCACAGGGGGCGTTATACGAGCAGTACTTC
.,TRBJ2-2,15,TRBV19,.,CASQSTGSGTGELFF,TGTGCCAGCCAATCTACAGGGTCGGGAACCGGGGAGCTGTTTTTT
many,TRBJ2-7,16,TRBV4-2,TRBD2,CASSQDLAGGSYEQYF,TGTGCCAGCAGCCAAGATCTAGCGGGAGGATCCTACGAGCAGTACTTC
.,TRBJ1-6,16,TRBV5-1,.,CASSFYQGQGSSPLHF,TGCGCCAGCAGCTTTTACCAGGGGCAAGGGAGTTCACCCCTCCACTTT
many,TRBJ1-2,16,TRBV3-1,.,CASSQNPGRANYGYTF,TGTGCCAGCAGCCAGAATCCGGGACGAGCAAACTATGGCTACACCTTC
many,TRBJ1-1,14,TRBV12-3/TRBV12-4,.,CASSPGFVDTEAFF,TGTGCCAGCAGTCCAGGGTTTGTGGATACTGAAGCTTTCTTT
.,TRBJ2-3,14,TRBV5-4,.,CASSLGPQEDTQYF,TGTGCCAGCAGCTTGGGCCCTCAGGAAGATACGCAGTATTTT
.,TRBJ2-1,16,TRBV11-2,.,CASSLGLAESYNEQFF,TGTGCCAGCAGCTTAGGTTTAGCGGAGTCATACAATGAGCAGTTCTTC
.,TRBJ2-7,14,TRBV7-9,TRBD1,CASSTGTGPYEQYF,TGTGCCAGCAGCACCGGGACAGGGCCCTACGAGCAGTACTTC
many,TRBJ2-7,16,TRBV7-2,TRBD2,CASSTSVAPRPDEQYF,TGTGCCAGCAGCACTAGCGTAGCCCCTCGGCCCGACGAGCAGTACTTC
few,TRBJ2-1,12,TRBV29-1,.,CSGARVGNEQFF,TGCAGCGGCGCCAGGGTAGGCAATGAGCAGTTCTTC
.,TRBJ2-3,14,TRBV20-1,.,CSATRAYSTDTQYF,TGCAGTGCTACACGGGCATATAGCACAGATACGCAGTATTTT
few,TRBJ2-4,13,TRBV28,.,CASSPLAKNIQYF,TGTGCCAGCAGTCCCCTAGCCAAAAACATTCAGTACTTC
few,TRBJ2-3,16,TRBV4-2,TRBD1,CASSQGPGQGPDTQYF,TGTGCCAGCAGCCAAGGTCCGGGACAGGGGCCAGATACGCAGTATTTT
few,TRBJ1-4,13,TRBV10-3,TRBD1,CAISDQGQEKLFF,TGTGCCATCAGTGACCAGGGACAGGAAAAACTGTTTTTT
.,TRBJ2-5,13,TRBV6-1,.,CASSPDLEETQYF,TGTGCCAGCAGTCCTGACCTGGAAGAGACCCAGTACTTC